This T cell receptor beta chain was sequenced in a study of control samples from healthy donors and cancer patients. Produced via immunoSEQ multiplex PCR; TCRdb's table is partial and in-frame only. Among 120,000 or so clones, more than 75% were seen once, and the ten largest hold around 8.7%. The V and J ends lost 4 bases and 1 base respectively, with 7 bases between them. Per the germline V gene, CDR1 is SQVTM and CDR2 is ANQGSEA. This CDR3 comprises 12 residues. Sequencing input: blood. V usage is TRBV29-1 and J usage is TRBJ1-2; a possible D gene is TRBD1 (6 bases). The receptor's source is a man in his forties in good health. CDR3 in amino acids: CSVVGGNYGYTF. CDR3 nucleotides: TGCAGCGTTGTAGGGGGTAACTATGGCTACACCTTC.